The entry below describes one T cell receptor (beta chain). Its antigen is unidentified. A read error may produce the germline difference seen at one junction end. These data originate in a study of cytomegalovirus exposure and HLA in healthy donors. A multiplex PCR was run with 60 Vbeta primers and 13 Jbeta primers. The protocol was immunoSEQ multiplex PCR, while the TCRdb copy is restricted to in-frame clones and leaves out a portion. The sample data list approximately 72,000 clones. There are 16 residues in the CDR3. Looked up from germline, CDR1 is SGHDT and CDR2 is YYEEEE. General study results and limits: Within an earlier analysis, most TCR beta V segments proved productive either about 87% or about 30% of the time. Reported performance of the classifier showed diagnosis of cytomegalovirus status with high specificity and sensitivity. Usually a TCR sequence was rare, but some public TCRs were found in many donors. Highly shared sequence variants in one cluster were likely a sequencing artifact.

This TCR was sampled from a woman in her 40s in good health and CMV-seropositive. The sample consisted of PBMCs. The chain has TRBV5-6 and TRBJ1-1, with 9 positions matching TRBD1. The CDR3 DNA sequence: TGTGTCAGCAGCTTGGGGGGGACAGGGCTGAACACTGAAGCTTTCTTT. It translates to CVSSLGGTGLNTEAFF.